This T cell receptor beta chain was sequenced for a study of blood T cells in healthy people across ages. The CDR3 has 12 residues. The junction had 3 bases not matched to a gene; V was cut back by 1 base and J by 7 bases. Per germline, CDR1 GTSNPN and CDR2 SVGIG (reference sequence). It was with a sample-barcoded 5' primer and a J-beta primer mix that a second PCR of roughly 6 to 12 cycles was run. TCRdb used MiXCR to reprocess the 5' RACE reads, holding one entry per CDR3 protein. The data show about 940,000 distinct CDR3 sequences, about 48% seen once. This clonotype has more than one count but fewer than ten.

The gene calls are TRBV30 and TRBJ1-2; 7 nucleotides align to TRBD1. Material for sequencing was blood. This clonotype originated in a young man in good health. The CDR3 nucleotides read TGTGCCTGGAGTGGACAGGGAAGTGGCTACACCTTC. It translates to CAWSGQGSGYTF. Full variable domain (remainder filled in from reference TRBV30 and TRBJ1-2): SQTIHQWPATLVQPVGSPLSLECTVEGTSNPNLYWYRQAAGRGLQLLFYSVGIGQISSEVPQNLSASRPQDRQFILSSKKLLLSDSGFYLCAWSGQGSGYTFGSGTRLTVV.